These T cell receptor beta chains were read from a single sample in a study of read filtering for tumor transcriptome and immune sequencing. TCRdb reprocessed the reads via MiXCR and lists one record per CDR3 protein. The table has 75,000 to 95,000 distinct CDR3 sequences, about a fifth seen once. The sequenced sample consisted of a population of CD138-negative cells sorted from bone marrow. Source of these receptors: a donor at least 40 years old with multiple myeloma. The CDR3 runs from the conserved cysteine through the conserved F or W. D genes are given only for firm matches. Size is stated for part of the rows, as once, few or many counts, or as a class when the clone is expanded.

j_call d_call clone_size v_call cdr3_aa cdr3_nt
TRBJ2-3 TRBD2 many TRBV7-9 CASSLQAGMTDTQYF TGTGCCAGCAGCTTACAAGCGGGGATGACAGATACGCAGTATTTT
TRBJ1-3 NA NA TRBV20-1 CSSSNWAAGNTIYF TGCAGTTCATCCAACTGGGCCGCTGGAAACACCATATATTTT
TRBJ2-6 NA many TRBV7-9 CASSLDWSSGYSGANVLTF TGTGCCAGCAGCTTAGATTGGAGCTCCGGTTACTCTGGGGCCAACGTCCTGACTTTC
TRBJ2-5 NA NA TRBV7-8 CASSLFGGKETQYF TGTGCCAGCAGCTTATTTGGCGGGAAAGAGACCCAGTACTTC
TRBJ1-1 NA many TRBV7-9 CASSLTNTEAFF TGTGCCAGCAGCTTGACCAACACTGAAGCTTTCTTT
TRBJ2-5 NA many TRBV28 CASSLLPGEETQYF TGTGCCAGCAGTTTACTACCAGGGGAAGAGACCCAGTACTTC
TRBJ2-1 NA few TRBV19 CASSIGRVSYNEQFF TGTGCCAGTAGTATCGGCAGGGTGAGCTACAATGAGCAGTTCTTC
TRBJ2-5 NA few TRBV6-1 CASKRSAKETQYF TGTGCCAGCAAAAGGTCAGCGAAAGAGACCCAGTACTTC
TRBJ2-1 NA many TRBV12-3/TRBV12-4 CASRGKLHNEQFF TGTGCCAGCAGGGGAAAGCTCCACAATGAGCAGTTCTTC
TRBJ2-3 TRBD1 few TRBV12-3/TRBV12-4 CASTPGQADTQYF TGTGCCAGCACCCCCGGACAGGCAGATACGCAGTATTTT
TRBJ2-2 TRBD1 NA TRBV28 CASGNRGAGELFF TGTGCCAGCGGAAACAGGGGGGCCGGGGAGCTGTTTTTT
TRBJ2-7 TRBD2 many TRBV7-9 CASSLKGGYEQYF TGTGCCAGCAGCTTAAAGGGAGGGTACGAGCAGTACTTC
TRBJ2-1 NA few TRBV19 CASKVVRNEQFF TGTGCCAGTAAGGTGGTTCGCAATGAGCAGTTCTTC
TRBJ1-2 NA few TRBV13 CASSSRGRLQGYTF TGTGCCAGCAGCTCCAGGGGAAGGTTGCAGGGCTACACCTTC
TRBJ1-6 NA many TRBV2 CASSEQRPLHF TGTGCCAGCAGTGAGCAGAGACCCCTCCACTTT
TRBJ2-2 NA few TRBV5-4 CASSLKVGGPGELFF TGTGCCAGCAGCTTGAAAGTGGGGGGCCCCGGGGAGCTGTTTTTT
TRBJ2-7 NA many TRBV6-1 CASSPQGAVYEQYF TGTGCCAGCAGCCCCCAAGGGGCGGTGTACGAGCAGTACTTC